The 20 T cell receptor beta chains below come from one sample, sequenced in a study of blood T cell repertoires in COVID-19. Measured with immunoSEQ multiplex PCR; TCRdb has only the in-frame clones, and not every one. The table includes around 270,000 clones, 80% to 90% detected once. What was sequenced was peripheral blood. The receptors come from a man aged 35-49 years with acute or convalescent COVID-19.

The chain uses TRBV15 and TRBJ2-7; D is perhaps TRBD1 (5 bases). V lost 4 bases, J lost 0 bases, and 19 bases lay in between. The CDR3 sequence is 17 residues long. Germline V gene lookup returns CDR1 LNHNV and CDR2 YYDKDF (reference sequence). CDR3 loop: CATSTLLGHPSSYEQYF. The DNA for the CDR3 is TGTGCCACCAGCACCCTCCTCGGACACCCGAGCTCCTACGAGCAGTACTTC.

The V gene is TRBV2, the J gene TRBJ2-7; tentatively, D is TRBD1 (6 bases). CDR3 length: 13 amino acids. Germline lookup yields CDR1 SNHLY and CDR2 FYNNEI. Trimming removed 8 bases from V and 4 bases from J, with 15 bases in between. The CDR3, as DNA: TGTGCCAGCTCTCTGGACAGTCTTTACGAGCAGTACTTC. It codes for CASSLDSLYEQYF.

The V call is TRBV6-5, the J call TRBJ2-1; tentatively, D is TRBD1 (6 bases). CDR3 length equals 15 residues. In germline, CDR1 is MNHEY, CDR2 SVGAGI. V lost 3 bases and J lost 2, with 11 bases in between. The CDR3 loop reads CASSYRQGPYNEQFF. The CDR3 region has the DNA TGTGCCAGCAGTTATCGTCAGGGGCCCTACAATGAGCAGTTCTTC.

CDR3 bases: TGTGCCAGCAGCTCCCCAGGTCGTGCTGGCTACACCTTC. It specifies CASSSPGRAGYTF. The chain couples TRBV5-4 to TRBJ1-2, with D uncertain. V was trimmed by 3 bases and J by 7 bases, leaving 13 bases between them. The CDR3 loop spans 13 amino acids. Germline CDR1 reads SGHNT; CDR2 reads YYREEE (reference sequence). Combining the CDR3 with reference TRBV5-4 and TRBJ1-2 gives the whole variable domain ETGVTQSPTHLIKTRGQQVTLRCSSQSGHNTVSWYQQALGQGPQFIFQYYREEENGRGNFPPRFSGLQFPNYSSELNVNALELDDSALYLCASSSPGRAGYTFGSGTRLTVV.

This clone has a single count. This chain links TRBV10-3 with TRBJ1-1, with a possible D match to TRBD1 (5 bases). With 8 bases removed from V and 0 bases from J, the gap between germline ends came to 10 bases. Per the germline V gene, CDR1 is ENHRY and CDR2 is SYGVKD. CDR3 length: 13 residues. CDR3 loop: CAIQGNMNTEAFF. The CDR3 DNA follows: TGTGCCATCCAGGGTAACATGAACACTGAAGCTTTCTTT.

The chain couples TRBV20-1 to TRBJ2-1, with 11 bases lining up with TRBD1. Germline V CDR1 and CDR2: DFQATT, SNEGSKA (reference sequence). V dropped 4 bases and J dropped 4; count of bases not matched to a gene: 15. The CDR3 totals 18 residues. In DNA, the CDR3 is TGCAGTGCTATTGATTTTACTGGCGGGACAGGGGGGTACAATGAGCAGTTCTTC. This translates into CSAIDFTGGTGGYNEQFF.

The chain joins TRBV9 to TRBJ1-1, with unresolved D. Trimming cost V 4 bases and J 0 bases, with 7 bases left between them. Germline-derived CDR1 and CDR2 are SGDLS and YYNGEE. The CDR3 has 13 amino acids. This CDR3 reads CASSSDMNTEAFF. The CDR3 nucleotides read TGTGCCAGCAGCTCTGACATGAACACTGAAGCTTTCTTT.

DNA for the CDR3: TGTGCCAGCAGCTTGCAGGGACACGCTAATGAAAAACTGTTTTTT. This codes for CASSLQGHANEKLFF. This chain connects TRBV3-1 (or the pseudogene TRBV3-2) to TRBJ1-4; the D gene is possibly TRBD1 (6 bases). The ends were cut back, 5 bases at V and 3 bases at J, with 13 bases in the middle. The length of the CDR3 is 15 residues. The germline V gene encodes CDR1 LGHDT and CDR2 YNNKEL (reference sequence).

V is TRBV27 and J is TRBJ2-7; 10 bases fit TRBD2. The V gene's germline CDR1 is MNHEY and CDR2 SMNVEV (reference sequence). Unmatched junction bases numbered 1, after V lost 3 bases and J lost 5 bases. The CDR3 runs 13 residues. The CDR3 bases are TGTGCCAGCAGTTTCCTAGCGGGGGACGAGCAGTACTTC. Translation gives CASSFLAGDEQYF.

The gene calls are TRBV19 and TRBJ1-4; maybe TRBD1 (6 bases). The V end was cut by 7 bases, the J end by 8 bases, with 14 bases between. The CDR3 spans 13 residues. Germline V gene data show CDR1 as LNHDA and CDR2 as SQIVND (reference sequence). This CDR3 reads CASMEQGREKLFF. The CDR3, as DNA: TGTGCCAGTATGGAACAGGGAAGGGAAAAACTGTTTTTT.

The genes are TRBV19 and TRBJ2-3; 9 bases are shared with TRBD1. Unmatched junction bases numbered 4, after V lost 5 bases and J lost 1 base. The CDR3 has 15 residues. Germline values: CDR1 LNHDA, CDR2 SQIVND (reference sequence). The CDR3 loop reads CASSSGQGGTDTQYF. The CDR3 nucleotides are TGTGCCAGTAGTTCGGGACAGGGTGGCACAGATACGCAGTATTTT.

The chain carries TRBV11-1 and TRBJ1-3, with unresolved D. Trimming stripped 7 bases from V and 0 bases from J, with 7 bases between. Per germline, CDR1 SGHAT and CDR2 FQDESV (reference sequence). The CDR3 loop spans 13 amino acids. CDR3 sequence: CASTFYSGNTIYF. The CDR3 region has the DNA TGTGCCAGCACGTTTTACTCTGGAAACACCATATATTTT.

V and J are TRBV19 and TRBJ1-2, with D unclear. The germline V and J ends were trimmed by 6 bases and 3 bases, with 14 bases remaining between them. CDR3 length equals 14 residues. Germline CDR1 reads LNHDA; CDR2 reads SQIVND (reference sequence). The CDR3 loop reads CASSHPQEYYGYTF. The CDR3 nucleotides read TGTGCCAGTAGCCATCCCCAGGAATACTATGGCTACACCTTC.

The chain recombines TRBV12-3 or TRBV12-4 with TRBJ1-1, with a weak D call TRBD1 (6 bases). Trimming removed 5 bases at V and 8 bases at J, with 9 bases between. The CDR3 is made up of 11 amino acids. The CDR3 protein is CASSEDREAFF. Here the CDR3 DNA reads TGTGCCAGCAGTGAAGACAGGGAAGCTTTCTTT.

The rearrangement uses TRBV27 and TRBJ1-2; 12 bases fit TRBD1. V lost 3 bases to trimming and J lost 8 bases; unmatched junction nucleotides: 7. The CDR3 length is 15 residues. CDR1 MNHEY and CDR2 SMNVEV come from the germline V gene (reference sequence). CDR3 protein: CASSFGTGGREGYTF. CDR3 DNA: TGTGCCAGCAGTTTCGGGACAGGGGGCCGAGAGGGCTACACCTTC.

The V call is TRBV19, the J call TRBJ2-1, with TRBD1 identical over 9 bases. There are 15 residues in the CDR3. Trimming cost V 7 bases and J 8 bases; bases outside gene matches: 12. Germline V gene lookup returns CDR1 LNHDA and CDR2 SQIVND (reference sequence). The chain's CDR3 is CASNFRGQGGDEQFF. The CDR3 DNA sequence: TGTGCCAGTAACTTCCGGGGACAGGGTGGCGATGAGCAGTTCTTC.

Concerning this clone itself: Distinct nucleotide sequences in the sample also encode this CDR3. This chain joins TRBV3-1 (or the pseudogene TRBV3-2) and TRBJ1-5; no definite D call. The V end was cut by 3 bases, the J end by 5 bases, with 5 bases between. This CDR3 contains 12 residues. Germline values: CDR1 LGHDT, CDR2 YNNKEL (reference sequence). The CDR3: CASSQGDQPQHF. The CDR3 DNA is TGTGCCAGCAGCCAGGGAGATCAGCCCCAGCATTTT.

CDR3 sequence: CASSLSQGPYEQYF. In DNA form, the CDR3 reads TGTGCCAGCAGCTTATCGCAGGGTCCCTACGAGCAGTACTTC. This sequence joins TRBV7-9 and TRBJ2-7; tentatively, D is TRBD1 (5 bases). CDR1 and CDR2 (germline): SEHNR, FQNEAQ (reference sequence). Trimming left V 2 bases short and J 2 bases short, with 10 bases between. The CDR3 loop spans 14 amino acids. The complete variable domain, with remaining parts taken from reference TRBV7-9 and TRBJ2-7, reads DTGVSQNPRHKITKRGQNVTFRCDPISEHNRLYWYRQTLGQGPEFLTYFQNEAQLEKSRLLSDRFSAERPKGSFSTLEIQRTEQGDSAMYLCASSLSQGPYEQYFGPGTRLTVT.

This rearrangement joins TRBV5-1 to TRBJ1-2, with 9 bases that match TRBD1. Germline trimming cut 3 bases from V and 8 bases from J; bases unmatched to any gene: 8. The CDR3 contains 14 residues. From germline, CDR1 is SGHRS and CDR2 YFSETQ. This CDR3 is CASSSDRGNGGYTF. DNA of the CDR3: TGCGCCAGCAGCTCGGACAGGGGAAATGGCGGCTACACCTTC.

The gene calls are TRBV12-3 or TRBV12-4 and TRBJ1-3; D remains ambiguous. Trimming took off 3 bases at V and 0 bases at J, with 3 bases between the two ends. This CDR3 has 13 residues. Written as DNA, the CDR3 is TGTGCCAGCAGTTTCAACTCTGGAAACACCATATATTTT. As protein: CASSFNSGNTIYF.